This T cell receptor beta chain was sequenced in a study of T cell responses to AZD1222 COVID-19 vaccine. Study results and limitations: Just a handful of people given AZD1222 tested seropositive at baseline. Among spike-specific TCRs, nearly half reportedly target unmutated variant regions. Increased Spike-specific TCR breadth and depth were observed after two AZD1222 doses.

Germline V gene sequence: CDR1 SGHTA, CDR2 FQGNSA. Trimming left V 1 base short and J 4 bases short, with 10 bases between. The CDR3 contains 14 residues. Turning to this clone: Its antigen remains unknown.

It was second doses at about 4 or about 12 weeks that were pooled. Sequenced by immunoSEQ multiplex PCR; TCRdb stores in-frame clones only, minus some. The data hold fewer than 120,000 clones, with around nine tenths observed a single time. This TCR was recovered from an adult who received the AZD1222 COVID-19 vaccine. This sample comprised peripheral blood, obtained 28 days after the second AZD1222 dose. The chain recombines TRBV7-2 with TRBJ1-2; maybe TRBD1 (6 bases). The DNA of the CDR3 is TGTGCCAGCAGCTTAGAACAGGGCGGCTATGGCTACACCTTC. This gives the protein CASSLEQGGYGYTF.